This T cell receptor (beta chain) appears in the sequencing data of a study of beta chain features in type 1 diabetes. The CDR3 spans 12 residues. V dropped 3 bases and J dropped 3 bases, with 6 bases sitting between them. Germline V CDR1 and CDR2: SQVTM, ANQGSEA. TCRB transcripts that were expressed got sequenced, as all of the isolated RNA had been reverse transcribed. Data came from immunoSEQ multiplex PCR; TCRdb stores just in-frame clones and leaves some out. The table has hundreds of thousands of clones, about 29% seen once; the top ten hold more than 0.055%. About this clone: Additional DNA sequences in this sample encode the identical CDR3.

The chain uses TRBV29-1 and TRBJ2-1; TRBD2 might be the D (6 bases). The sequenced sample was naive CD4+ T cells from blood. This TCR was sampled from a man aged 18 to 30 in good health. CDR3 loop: CSVDGSYNEQFF. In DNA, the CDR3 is TGCAGCGTTGACGGGAGCTACAATGAGCAGTTCTTC.